This TCR beta chain was profiled in a study of OX40 agonist ivuxolimab in advanced cancers. Overall study: Treatment of patients was with ivuxolimab, an agonistic anti-OX40 (CD134) antibody. Age averaged 60 years (range about 20 to 80), and about 86% were male. The study's findings and limits: Individuals who were partial responders at 0.1-3.0 mg/kg had clonal expansion that ranked among the lowest.

Germline V gives CDR1 MNHNS, CDR2 SASEGT. The CDR3 has 13 residues. Trimming removed 7 bases from V and 3 bases from J, with 11 bases in between. Method: immunoSEQ multiplex PCR; TCRdb's copy keeps in-frame clones and lacks some. Here the sample spans about 65,000 clones, approximately 90% being singletons. As regards this clone: The antigen is not known.

This TCR was sampled from an adult with an advanced solid tumor such as melanoma, head and neck, liver or kidney cancer. The specimen was CD4+ or CD8+ T cells sorted from blood, collected in a trial of the OX40 agonist ivuxolimab. The V gene is TRBV6-1, the J gene TRBJ2-3; tentatively, D is TRBD1 (5 bases). The CDR3 loop reads CASIRDRTDTQYF. The CDR3 DNA reads TGTGCCAGCATCAGGGATCGTACAGATACGCAGTATTTT.